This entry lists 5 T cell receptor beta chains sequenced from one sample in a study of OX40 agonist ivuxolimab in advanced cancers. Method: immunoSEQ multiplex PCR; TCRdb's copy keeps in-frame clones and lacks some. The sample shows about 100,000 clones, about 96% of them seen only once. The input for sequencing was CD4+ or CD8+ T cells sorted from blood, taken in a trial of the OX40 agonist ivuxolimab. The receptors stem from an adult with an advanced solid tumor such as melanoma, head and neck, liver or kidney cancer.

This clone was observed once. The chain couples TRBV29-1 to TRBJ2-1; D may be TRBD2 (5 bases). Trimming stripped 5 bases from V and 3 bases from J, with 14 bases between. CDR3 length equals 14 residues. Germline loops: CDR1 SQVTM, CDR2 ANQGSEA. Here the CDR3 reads CSVTIGSGYNEQFF. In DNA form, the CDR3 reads TGCAGCGTTACCATAGGAAGCGGCTACAATGAGCAGTTCTTC.

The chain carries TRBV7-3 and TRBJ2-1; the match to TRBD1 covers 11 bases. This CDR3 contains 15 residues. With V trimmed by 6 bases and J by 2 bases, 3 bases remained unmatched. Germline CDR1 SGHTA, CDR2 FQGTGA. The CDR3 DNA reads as TGTGCCAGCAGTTCGGACAGGGGGCCCTACAATGAGCAGTTCTTC. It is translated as CASSSDRGPYNEQFF.

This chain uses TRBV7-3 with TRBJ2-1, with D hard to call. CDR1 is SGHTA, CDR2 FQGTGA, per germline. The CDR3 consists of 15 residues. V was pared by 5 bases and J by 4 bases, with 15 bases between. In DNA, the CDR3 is TGTGCCAGCAGCCCCGGCGGTGGGGTTTACAATGAGCAGTTCTTC. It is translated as CASSPGGGVYNEQFF. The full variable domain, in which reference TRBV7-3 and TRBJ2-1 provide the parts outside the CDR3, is GAGVSQTPSNKVTEKGKYVELRCDPISGHTALYWYRQSLGQGPEFLIYFQGTGAADDSGLPNDRFFAVRPEGSVSTLKIQRTERGDSAVYLCASSPGGGVYNEQFFGPGTRLTVL.

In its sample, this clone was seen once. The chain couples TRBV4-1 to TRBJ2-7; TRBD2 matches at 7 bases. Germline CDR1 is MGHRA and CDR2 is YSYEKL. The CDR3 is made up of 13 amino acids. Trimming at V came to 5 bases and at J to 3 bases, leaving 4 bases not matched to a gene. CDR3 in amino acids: CASSYSGGYEQYF. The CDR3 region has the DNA TGCGCCAGCAGCTACTCGGGGGGCTACGAGCAGTACTTC.

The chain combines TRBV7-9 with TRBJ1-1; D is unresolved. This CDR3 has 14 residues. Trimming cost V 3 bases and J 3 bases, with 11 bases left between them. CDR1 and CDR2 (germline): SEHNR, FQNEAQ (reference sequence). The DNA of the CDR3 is TGTGCCAGCAGCTTCGGCAGAAGCTACACTGAAGCTTTCTTT. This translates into CASSFGRSYTEAFF.